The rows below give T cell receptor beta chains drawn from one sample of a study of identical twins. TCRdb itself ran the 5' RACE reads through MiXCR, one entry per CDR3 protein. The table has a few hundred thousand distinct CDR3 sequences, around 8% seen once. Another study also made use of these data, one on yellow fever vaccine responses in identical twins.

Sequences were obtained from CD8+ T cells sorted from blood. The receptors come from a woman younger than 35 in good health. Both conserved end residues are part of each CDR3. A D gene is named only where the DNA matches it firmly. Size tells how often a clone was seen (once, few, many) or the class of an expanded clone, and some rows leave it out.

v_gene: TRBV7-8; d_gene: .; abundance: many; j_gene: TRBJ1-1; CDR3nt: TGTGCCAGCAGCTTAAATAGGGCCACTGAAGCTTTCTTT; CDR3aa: CASSLNRATEAFF
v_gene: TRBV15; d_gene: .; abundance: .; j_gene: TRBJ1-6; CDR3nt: TGTGCCACCAGCAGAGGGTCCCAGGCGGATTCACCCCTCCACTTT; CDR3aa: CATSRGSQADSPLHF
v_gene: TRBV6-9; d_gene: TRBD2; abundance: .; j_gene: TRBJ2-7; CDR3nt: TGTGCCAGCAGTTATTACCGACACCTAGGACTAGCGGGAGCTTTCGAGCAGTACTTC; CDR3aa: CASSYYRHLGLAGAFEQYF
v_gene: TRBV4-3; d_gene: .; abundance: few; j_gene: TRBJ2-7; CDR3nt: TGCGCCAGCAGCCAAGACCCGGGCACCGAGCAGTACTTC; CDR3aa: CASSQDPGTEQYF
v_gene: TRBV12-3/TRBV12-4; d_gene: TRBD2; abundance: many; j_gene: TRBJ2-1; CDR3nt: TGTGCCAGCAGCCCGGGACTAGCGGTGAACAATGAGCAGTTCTTC; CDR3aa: CASSPGLAVNNEQFF
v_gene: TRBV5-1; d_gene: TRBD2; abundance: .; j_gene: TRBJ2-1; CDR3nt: TGCGCCAGCAGCTTGGGAGCTAGCGGGGAGCCGGACAATGAGCAGTTCTTC; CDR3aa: CASSLGASGEPDNEQFF
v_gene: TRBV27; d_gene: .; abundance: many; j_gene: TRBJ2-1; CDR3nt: TGTGCCAGCAGTCCTCTGCGGTCTTACAATGAGCAGTTCTTC; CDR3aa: CASSPLRSYNEQFF
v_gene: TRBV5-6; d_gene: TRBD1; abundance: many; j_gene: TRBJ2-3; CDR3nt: TGTGCCAGCAGCTTGCCCCAAAGACAGGGGAGCACAGATACGCAGTATTTT; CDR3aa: CASSLPQRQGSTDTQYF
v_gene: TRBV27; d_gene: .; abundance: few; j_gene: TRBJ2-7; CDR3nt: TGTGCCAGCAGTTTATCCCGCAACTACGAGCAGTACTTC; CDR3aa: CASSLSRNYEQYF
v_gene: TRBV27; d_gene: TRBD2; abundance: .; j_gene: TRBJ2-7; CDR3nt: TGTGCCAGCAGTTTATATGGTAGCGGGAGCTCCTACGAGCAGTACTTC; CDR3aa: CASSLYGSGSSYEQYF
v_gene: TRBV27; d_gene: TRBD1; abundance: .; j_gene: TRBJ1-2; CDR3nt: TGTGCCAGCAGGAACAGGGGGGTTTGGGATGGCTACACCTTC; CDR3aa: CASRNRGVWDGYTF
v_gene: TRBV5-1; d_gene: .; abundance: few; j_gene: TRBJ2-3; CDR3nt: TGCGCCAGCAGTCCTGCCCCCCGGGGCACAGATACGCAGTATTTT; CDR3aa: CASSPAPRGTDTQYF
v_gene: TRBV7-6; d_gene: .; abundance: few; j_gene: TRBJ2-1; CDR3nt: TGTGCCAGCAGCTTAGGGGTTAGCGATGAGCAGTTCTTC; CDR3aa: CASSLGVSDEQFF
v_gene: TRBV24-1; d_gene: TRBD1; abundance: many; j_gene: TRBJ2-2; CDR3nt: TGTGCCACCAGTGATCCGGACAGGGGGGACCTCGGGGAGCTGTTTTTT; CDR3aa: CATSDPDRGDLGELFF
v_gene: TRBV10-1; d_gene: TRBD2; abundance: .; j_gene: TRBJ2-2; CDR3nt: TGCGCCAGCAGACCGGGACTAGCGGACGGGGAGCTGTTTTTT; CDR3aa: CASRPGLADGELFF
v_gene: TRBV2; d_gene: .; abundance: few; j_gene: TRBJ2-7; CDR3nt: TGTGCCAGCAGAGGGGCTCAGAGCTCCTACGAGCAGTACTTC; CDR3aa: CASRGAQSSYEQYF
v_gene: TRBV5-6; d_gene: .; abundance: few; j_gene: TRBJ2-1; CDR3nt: TGTGCCAGCAGCTTGGCGGGGAGTCTGGTAGAGCAGTTCTTC; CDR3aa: CASSLAGSLVEQFF
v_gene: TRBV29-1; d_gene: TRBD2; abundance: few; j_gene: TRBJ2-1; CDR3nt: TGCAGCGTTGAATATGGACTAGCGGGAGGGCCCATTGATGAGCAGTTCTTC; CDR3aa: CSVEYGLAGGPIDEQFF
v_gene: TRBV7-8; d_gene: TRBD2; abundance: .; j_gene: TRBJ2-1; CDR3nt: TGTGCCAGCAGCTTCAGGACTAGCGGGAGATTGATATCCTACAATGAGCAGTTCTTC; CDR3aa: CASSFRTSGRLISYNEQFF
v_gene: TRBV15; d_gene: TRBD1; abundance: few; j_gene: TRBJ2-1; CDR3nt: TGTGCCACTACCACAGGGGTCAATGAGCAGTTCTTC; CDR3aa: CATTTGVNEQFF
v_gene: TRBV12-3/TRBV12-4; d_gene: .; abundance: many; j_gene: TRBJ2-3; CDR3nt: TGTGCCAGCAGTTTAGTGAAGGTACTTGACCGGGACATCTTTATGGGCACAGATACGCAGTATTTT; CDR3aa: CASSLVKVLDRDIFMGTDTQYF
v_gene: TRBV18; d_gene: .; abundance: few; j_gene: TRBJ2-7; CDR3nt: TGTGCCAGCTCACCTGATCGGTTTAGCTCCTACGAGCAGTACTTC; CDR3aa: CASSPDRFSSYEQYF
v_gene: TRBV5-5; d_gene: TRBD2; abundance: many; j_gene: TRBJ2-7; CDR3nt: TGTGCCAGCAGCGAGCCGGGACTAACTTACGAGCAGTACTTC; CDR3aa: CASSEPGLTYEQYF
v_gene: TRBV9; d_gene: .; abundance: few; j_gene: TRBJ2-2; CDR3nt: TGTGCCAGCAGCGCCAAATCGGGGGTTGCGGGGGAGCTGTTTTTT; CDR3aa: CASSAKSGVAGELFF
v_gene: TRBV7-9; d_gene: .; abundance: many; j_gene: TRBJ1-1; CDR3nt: TGTGCCAGCAGCTTAATGTCAGAAGCTTTCTTT; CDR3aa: CASSLMSEAFF
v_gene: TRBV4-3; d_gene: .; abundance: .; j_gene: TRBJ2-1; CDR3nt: TGCGCCAGCAGCCAAGACAGTCGCAGTCAGCAGTTCTTC; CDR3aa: CASSQDSRSQQFF
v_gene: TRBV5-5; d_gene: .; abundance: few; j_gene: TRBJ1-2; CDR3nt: TGTGCCAGCAGTTATGGACAGTCTCCCACTAACTATGGCTACACCTTC; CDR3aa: CASSYGQSPTNYGYTF
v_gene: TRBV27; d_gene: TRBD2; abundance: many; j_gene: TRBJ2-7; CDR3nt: TGTGCCAGCAGATCGCCGGGACTAGCGGGGGCTTGGCAGTACTTC; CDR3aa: CASRSPGLAGAWQYF
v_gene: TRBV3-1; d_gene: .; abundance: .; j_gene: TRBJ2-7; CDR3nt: TGTGCCAGCAGCGATTGGACACTAAGAGAGGATGGGCAGTACTTC; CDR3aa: CASSDWTLREDGQYF
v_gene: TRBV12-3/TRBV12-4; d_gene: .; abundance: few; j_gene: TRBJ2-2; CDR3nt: TGTGCCAGCAGTTACCGAAGGGAGGTAAACACCGGGGAGCTGTTTTTT; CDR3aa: CASSYRREVNTGELFF
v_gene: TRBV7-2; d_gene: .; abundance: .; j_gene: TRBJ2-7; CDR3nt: TGTGCCAGCAGCTTAGTGCGGAGGGGTTACGAGCAGTACTTC; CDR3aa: CASSLVRRGYEQYF
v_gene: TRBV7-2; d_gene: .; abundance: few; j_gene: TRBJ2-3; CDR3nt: TGTGCCAGCAGCTATCCGGTGGGAGCGGCAGATACGCAGTATTTT; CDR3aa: CASSYPVGAADTQYF
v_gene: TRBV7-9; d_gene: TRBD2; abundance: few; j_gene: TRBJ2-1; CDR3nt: TGTGCCAGCAGCTTAACTAGCGGGGCCCACTTGGACAATGAGCAGTTCTTC; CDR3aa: CASSLTSGAHLDNEQFF
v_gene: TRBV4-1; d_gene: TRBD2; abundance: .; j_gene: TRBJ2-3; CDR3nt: TGCGCCAGCAGCCAAAGTCTAGCGGGAGGAGATACGCAGTATTTT; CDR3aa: CASSQSLAGGDTQYF
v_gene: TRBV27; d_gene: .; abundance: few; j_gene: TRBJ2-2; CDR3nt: TGTGCCAGCAGTGGACTGGAGGGCGGGGAGCTGTTTTTT; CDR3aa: CASSGLEGGELFF
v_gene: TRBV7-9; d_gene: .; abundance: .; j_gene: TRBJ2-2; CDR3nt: TGTGCCAGCAGCTTCCGGGACATGATCACCGGGGAGCTGTTTTTT; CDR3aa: CASSFRDMITGELFF
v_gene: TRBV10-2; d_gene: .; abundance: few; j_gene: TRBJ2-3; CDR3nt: TGCGCCAGCAGACCCCGAGACTATAGCACAGATACGCAGTATTTT; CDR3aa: CASRPRDYSTDTQYF
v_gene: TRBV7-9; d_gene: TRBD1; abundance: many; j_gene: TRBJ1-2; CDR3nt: TGTGCCAGCAGCTTGGGACAGGCGGCTCAACTCTATGGCTACACCTTC; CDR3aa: CASSLGQAAQLYGYTF
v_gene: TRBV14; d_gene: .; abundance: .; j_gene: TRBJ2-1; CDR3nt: TGTGCCAGCAGCCCCCTGGGGGGAGCAGGCTACAATGAGCAGTTCTTC; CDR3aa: CASSPLGGAGYNEQFF
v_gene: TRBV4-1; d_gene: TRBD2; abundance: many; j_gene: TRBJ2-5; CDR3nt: TGCGCCAGCAGCCAGGACGGGACTACCCTTGCGGGGACCCAGTACTTC; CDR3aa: CASSQDGTTLAGTQYF
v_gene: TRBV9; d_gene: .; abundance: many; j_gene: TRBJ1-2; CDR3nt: TGTGCCAGCAGCCAAAGAGACTCGAGGTGGAACTATGGCTACACCTTC; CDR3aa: CASSQRDSRWNYGYTF
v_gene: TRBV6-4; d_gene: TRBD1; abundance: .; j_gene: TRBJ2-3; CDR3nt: TGTGCCAGCAAACCGGAGGGACAGGGGGCGTGGGATACGCAGTATTTT; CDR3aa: CASKPEGQGAWDTQYF
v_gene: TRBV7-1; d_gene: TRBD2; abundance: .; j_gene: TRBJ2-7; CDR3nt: TGTGCCAGCAGTTCGTTCCCTACAGGGTCCAACCTAACTAGCGGGAGGAAATACGAGCAGTACTTC; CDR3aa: CASSSFPTGSNLTSGRKYEQYF
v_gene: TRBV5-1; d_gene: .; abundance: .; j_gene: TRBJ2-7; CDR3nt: TGCGCCAGCAGCTTTCTAGAGAATATCGACGAGCAGTACTTC; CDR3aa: CASSFLENIDEQYF
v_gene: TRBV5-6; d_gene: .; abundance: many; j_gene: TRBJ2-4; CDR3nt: TGTGCCAGCAGCTCGCCCGACAGCCCAATTGACATTCAGTACTTC; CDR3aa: CASSSPDSPIDIQYF
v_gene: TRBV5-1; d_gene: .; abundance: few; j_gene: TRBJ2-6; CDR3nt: TGCGCCAGCAGCCTTGACACGACTGGGGCCAACGTCCTGACTTTC; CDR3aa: CASSLDTTGANVLTF
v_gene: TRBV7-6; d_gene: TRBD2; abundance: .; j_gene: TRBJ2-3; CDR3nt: TGTGCCAGCAGCTTAGCTAGCGGGGCCCCAGATACGCAGTATTTT; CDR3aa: CASSLASGAPDTQYF
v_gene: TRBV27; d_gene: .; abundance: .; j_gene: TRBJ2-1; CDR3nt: TGTGCCAGCAGTCCTGGGATCAGGGAGCAGTTCTTC; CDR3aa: CASSPGIREQFF